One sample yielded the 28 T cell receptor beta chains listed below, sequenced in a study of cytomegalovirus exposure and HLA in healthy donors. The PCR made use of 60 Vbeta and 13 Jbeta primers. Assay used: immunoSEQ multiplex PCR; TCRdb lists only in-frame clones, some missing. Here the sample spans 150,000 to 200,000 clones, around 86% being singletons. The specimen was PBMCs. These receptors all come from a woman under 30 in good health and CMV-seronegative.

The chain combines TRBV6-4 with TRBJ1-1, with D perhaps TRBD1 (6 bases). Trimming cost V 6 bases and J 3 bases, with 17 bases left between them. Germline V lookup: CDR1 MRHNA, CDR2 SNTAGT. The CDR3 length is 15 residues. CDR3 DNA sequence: TGTGCCAGCAGGGGGCGATCGGACAGCCACACTGAAGCTTTCTTT. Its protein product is CASRGRSDSHTEAFF.

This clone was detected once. In DNA, the CDR3 is TGCAGCGTCCCACTGGGAGGGGCCGGGGAGCTGTTTTTT. This translates into CSVPLGGAGELFF. J is TRBJ2-2 and V is TRBV29-1, with 7 bases that match TRBD2. Germline CDR1 is SQVTM and CDR2 is ANQGSEA. This CDR3 has 13 amino acids. With V trimmed by 6 bases and J by 6 bases, 7 bases remained unmatched.

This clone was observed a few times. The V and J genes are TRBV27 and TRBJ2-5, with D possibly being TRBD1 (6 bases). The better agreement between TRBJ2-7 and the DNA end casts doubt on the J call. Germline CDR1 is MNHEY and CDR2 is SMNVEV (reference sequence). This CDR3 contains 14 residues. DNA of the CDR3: TGTGCCAGCAGTTTTCGGGACAAGACCTACGAGCAGTACTTC. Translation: CASSFRDKTYEQYF.

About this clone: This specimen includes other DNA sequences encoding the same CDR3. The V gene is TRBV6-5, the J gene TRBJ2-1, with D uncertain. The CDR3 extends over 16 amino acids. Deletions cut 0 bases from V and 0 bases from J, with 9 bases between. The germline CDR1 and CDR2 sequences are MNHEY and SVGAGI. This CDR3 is CASSYSPGSSYNEQFF. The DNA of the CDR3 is TGTGCCAGCAGTTACTCCCCAGGAAGCTCCTACAATGAGCAGTTCTTC.

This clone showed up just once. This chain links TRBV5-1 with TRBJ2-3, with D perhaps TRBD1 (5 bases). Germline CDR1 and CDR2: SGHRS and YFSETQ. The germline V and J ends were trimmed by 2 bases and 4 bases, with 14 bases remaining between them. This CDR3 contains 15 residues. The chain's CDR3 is CASSFGQTGPDTQYF. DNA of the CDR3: TGCGCCAGCAGCTTCGGACAAACCGGACCAGATACGCAGTATTTT.

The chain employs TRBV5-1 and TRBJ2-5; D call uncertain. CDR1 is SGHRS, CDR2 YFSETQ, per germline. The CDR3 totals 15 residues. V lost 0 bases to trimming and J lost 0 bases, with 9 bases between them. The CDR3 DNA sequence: TGCGCCAGCAGCTTGGCGAACAGAGACCAAGAGACCCAGTACTTC. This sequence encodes CASSLANRDQETQYF.

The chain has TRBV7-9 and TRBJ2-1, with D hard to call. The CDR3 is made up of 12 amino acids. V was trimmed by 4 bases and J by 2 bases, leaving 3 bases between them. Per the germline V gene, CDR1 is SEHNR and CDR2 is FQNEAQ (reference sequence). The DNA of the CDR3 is TGTGCCAGCAGCTCTACCTACAATGAGCAGTTCTTC. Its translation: CASSSTYNEQFF. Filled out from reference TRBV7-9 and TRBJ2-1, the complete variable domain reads DTGVSQNPRHKITKRGQNVTFRCDPISEHNRLYWYRQTLGQGPEFLTYFQNEAQLEKSRLLSDRFSAERPKGSFSTLEIQRTEQGDSAMYLCASSSTYNEQFFGPGTRLTVL.

CDR3 in DNA: TGTGCCAGCAGCGCCCGGGACAGGGGAAGCTCTGGGGCCAACGTCCTGACTTTC. The encoded protein is CASSARDRGSSGANVLTF. The rearrangement uses TRBV7-8 and TRBJ2-6, with 10 bases that match TRBD1. This CDR3 contains 18 residues. V shed 5 bases and J 0 bases; nucleotides not matched to a gene: 7. The germline V gene encodes CDR1 SGHVS and CDR2 FQNEAQ. Full variable domain (remainder filled in from reference TRBV7-8 and TRBJ2-6): GAGVSQSPRYKVAKRGQDVALRCDPISGHVSLFWYQQALGQGPEFLTYFQNEAQLDKSGLPSDRFFAERPEGSVSTLKIQRTQQEDSAVYLCASSARDRGSSGANVLTFGAGSRLTVL.

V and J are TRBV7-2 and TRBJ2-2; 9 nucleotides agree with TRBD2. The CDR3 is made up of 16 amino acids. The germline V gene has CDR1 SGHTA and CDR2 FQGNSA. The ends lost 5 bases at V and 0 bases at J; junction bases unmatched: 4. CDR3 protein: CASSVLAGTNTGELFF. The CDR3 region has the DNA TGTGCCAGCAGCGTCCTAGCGGGGACGAACACCGGGGAGCTGTTTTTT.

The CDR3 here is CATSSLADFTEAFF. The CDR3 bases are TGTGCCACCAGCAGCTTGGCTGATTTCACTGAAGCTTTCTTT. The chain joins TRBV15 to TRBJ1-1; D is ambiguous. Germline V gives CDR1 LNHNV, CDR2 YYDKDF (reference sequence). The CDR3 covers 14 residues. Trimming shortened V by 3 bases and J by 4 bases, and 12 bases separated the two germline ends. The whole variable domain, remainder taken from reference TRBV15 and TRBJ1-1, is DAMVIQNPRYQVTQFGKPVTLSCSQTLNHNVMYWYQQKSSQAPKLLFHYYDKDFNNEADTPDNFQSRRPNTSFCFLDIRSPGLGDTAMYLCATSSLADFTEAFFGQGTRLTVV.

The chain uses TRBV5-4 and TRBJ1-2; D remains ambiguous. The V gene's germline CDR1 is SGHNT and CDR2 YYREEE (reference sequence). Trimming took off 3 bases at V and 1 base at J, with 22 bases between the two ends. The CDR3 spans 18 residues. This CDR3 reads CASSSPLGGGKLNYGYTF. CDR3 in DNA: TGTGCCAGCAGCTCCCCTTTAGGAGGTGGAAAGCTTAACTATGGCTACACCTTC.

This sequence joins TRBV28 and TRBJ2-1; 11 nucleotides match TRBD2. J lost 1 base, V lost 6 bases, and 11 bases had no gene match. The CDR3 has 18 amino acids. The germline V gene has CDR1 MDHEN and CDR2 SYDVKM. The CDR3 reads CASSFGTSGLPSYNEQFF. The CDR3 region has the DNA TGTGCCAGCAGCTTCGGGACTAGCGGCCTCCCTTCCTACAATGAGCAGTTCTTC.

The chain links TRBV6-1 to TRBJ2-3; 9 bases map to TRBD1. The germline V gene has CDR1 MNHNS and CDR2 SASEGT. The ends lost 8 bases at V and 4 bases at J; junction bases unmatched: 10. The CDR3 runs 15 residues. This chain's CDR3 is CASRWGQGPSDTQYF. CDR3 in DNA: TGTGCCAGCCGTTGGGGACAGGGACCATCAGATACGCAGTATTTT.

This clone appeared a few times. The CDR3 DNA sequence: TGTGCCAGCAGTCTCCCCAGCCGACAGGGGGCTGAATATAGCAATCAGCCCCAGCATTTT. As protein: CASSLPSRQGAEYSNQPQHF. The V gene is TRBV27, the J gene TRBJ1-5, with 10 bases identical to TRBD1. Unmatched junction bases numbered 16, after V lost 5 bases and J lost 0 bases. The CDR3 is made up of 20 amino acids. CDR1 is MNHEY, CDR2 SMNVEV, per germline (reference sequence).

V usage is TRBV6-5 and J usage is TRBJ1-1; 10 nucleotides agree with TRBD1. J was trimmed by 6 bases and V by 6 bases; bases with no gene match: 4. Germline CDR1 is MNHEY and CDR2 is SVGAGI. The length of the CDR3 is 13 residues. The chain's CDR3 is CASSVGQGAEAFF. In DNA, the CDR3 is TGTGCCAGCAGCGTTGGACAGGGGGCTGAAGCTTTCTTT.

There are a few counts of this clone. The CDR3 nucleotides are TGCAGCATACAGACAGGGAACTCCTACGAGCAGTACTTC. Amino acid sequence: CSIQTGNSYEQYF. The chain links TRBV29-1 to TRBJ2-5; the match to TRBD1 covers 7 bases. The DNA end is a closer match to TRBJ2-7, so the J assignment may be wrong. CDR1 is SQVTM, CDR2 ANQGSEA, per germline. The length of the CDR3 is 13 residues.

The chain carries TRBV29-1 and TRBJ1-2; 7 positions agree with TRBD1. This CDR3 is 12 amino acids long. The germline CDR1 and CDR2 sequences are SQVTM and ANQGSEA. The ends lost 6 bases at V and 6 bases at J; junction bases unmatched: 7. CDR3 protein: CSVLGQSNGYTF. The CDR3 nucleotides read TGCAGCGTCTTGGGACAGTCGAATGGCTACACCTTC.

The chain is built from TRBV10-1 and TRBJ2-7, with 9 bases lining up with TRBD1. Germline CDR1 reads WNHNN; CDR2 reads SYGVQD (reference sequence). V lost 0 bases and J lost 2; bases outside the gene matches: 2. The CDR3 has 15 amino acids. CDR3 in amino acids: CASSESGQGPYEQYF. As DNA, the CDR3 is TGCGCCAGCAGTGAGTCGGGACAGGGACCCTACGAGCAGTACTTC.

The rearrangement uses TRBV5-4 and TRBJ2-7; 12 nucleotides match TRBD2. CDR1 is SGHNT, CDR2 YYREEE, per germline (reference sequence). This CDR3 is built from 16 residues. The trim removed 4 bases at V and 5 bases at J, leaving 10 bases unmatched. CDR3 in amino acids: CASSLFSSGRVHEQYF. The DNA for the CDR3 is TGTGCCAGCAGCCTATTTTCTAGCGGGAGGGTACACGAGCAGTACTTC.

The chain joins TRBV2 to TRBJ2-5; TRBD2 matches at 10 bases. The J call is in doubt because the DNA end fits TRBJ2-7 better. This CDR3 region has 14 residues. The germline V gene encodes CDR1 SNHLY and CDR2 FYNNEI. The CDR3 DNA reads TGTGCCAGTGGGGGACTAGCGAGCTCCTACGAGCAGTACTTC. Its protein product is CASGGLASSYEQYF.

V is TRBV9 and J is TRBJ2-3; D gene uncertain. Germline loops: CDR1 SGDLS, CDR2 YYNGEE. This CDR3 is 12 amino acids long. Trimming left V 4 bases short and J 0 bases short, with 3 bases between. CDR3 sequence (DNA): TGTGCCAGCAGCTCAAGCACAGATACGCAGTATTTT. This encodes CASSSSTDTQYF.

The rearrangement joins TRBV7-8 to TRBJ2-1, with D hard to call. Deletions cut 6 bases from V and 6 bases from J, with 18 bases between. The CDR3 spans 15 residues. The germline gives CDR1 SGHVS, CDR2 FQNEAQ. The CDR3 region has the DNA TGTGCCAGCAGATTAACGGATTGGCGGATCAATGAGCAGTTCTTC. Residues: CASRLTDWRINEQFF.

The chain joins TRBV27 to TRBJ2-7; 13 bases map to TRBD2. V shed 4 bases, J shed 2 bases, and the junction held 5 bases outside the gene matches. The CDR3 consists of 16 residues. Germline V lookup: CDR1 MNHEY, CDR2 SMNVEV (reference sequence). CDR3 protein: CASSSPGLAGAYEQYF. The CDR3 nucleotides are TGTGCCAGCAGTTCCCCTGGACTAGCGGGGGCCTACGAGCAGTACTTC.

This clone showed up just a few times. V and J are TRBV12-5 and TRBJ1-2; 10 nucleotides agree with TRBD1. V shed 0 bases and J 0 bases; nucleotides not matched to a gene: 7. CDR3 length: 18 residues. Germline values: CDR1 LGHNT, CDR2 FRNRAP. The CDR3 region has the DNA TGTGCTAGTGGTTTGGTAATAGGACAGGGGGGCCCTAACTATGGCTACACCTTC. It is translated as CASGLVIGQGGPNYGYTF.

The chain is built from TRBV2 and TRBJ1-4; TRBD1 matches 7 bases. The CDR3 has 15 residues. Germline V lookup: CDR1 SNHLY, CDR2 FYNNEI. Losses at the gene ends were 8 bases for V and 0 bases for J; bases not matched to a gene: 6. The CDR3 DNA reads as TGTGCCAGCCGACAGGGCAGAGCAACTAATGAAAAACTGTTTTTT. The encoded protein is CASRQGRATNEKLFF.

The CDR3 sequence: CASSFPGTDTQYF. CDR3 in DNA: TGTGCCAGCAGCTTTCCGGGCACAGATACGCAGTATTTT. V is TRBV5-6 and J is TRBJ2-3; D call uncertain. The CDR3 sequence is 13 residues long. V lost 2 bases to trimming and J lost 1 base, with 5 bases between them. The germline V gene encodes CDR1 SGHDT and CDR2 YYEEEE.

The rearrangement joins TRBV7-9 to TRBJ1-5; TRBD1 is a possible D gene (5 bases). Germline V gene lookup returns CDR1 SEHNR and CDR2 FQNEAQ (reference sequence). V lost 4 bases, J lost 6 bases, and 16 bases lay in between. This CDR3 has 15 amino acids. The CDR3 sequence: CASSSHDSLGQPQHF. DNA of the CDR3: TGTGCCAGCAGCTCCCACGACAGTCTAGGTCAGCCCCAGCATTTT.

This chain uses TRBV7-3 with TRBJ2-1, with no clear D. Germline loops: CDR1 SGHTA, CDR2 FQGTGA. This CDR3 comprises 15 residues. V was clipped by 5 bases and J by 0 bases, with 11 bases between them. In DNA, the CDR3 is TGTGCCAGCAGCATCCTACGGAGCTCCTACAATGAGCAGTTCTTC. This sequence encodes CASSILRSSYNEQFF.